The T cell receptor (beta chain) described here comes from a study of cytomegalovirus exposure and HLA in healthy donors. Study as a whole: When over 300 donors were genotyped, roughly 82% of them were found to fall in the Caucasian-associated ancestry cluster.

Overall study results and limits: Relative to the roughly 690-donor mean, N-insertions were reportedly fewer in an Asian-associated ancestry cluster in a later analysis. TCR association rates varied by HLA locus in a later analysis, with DRB1 highest and HLA-C lowest.

CDR3 length: 14 residues. V shed 7 bases, J shed 2 bases, and the junction held 7 bases outside the gene matches. CDR1 and CDR2 from the germline V gene are SEHNR and FQNEAQ (reference sequence). The PCR used 60 Vbeta and 13 Jbeta primers. Data came from immunoSEQ multiplex PCR; TCRdb stores just in-frame clones and leaves some out. Reported are 140,000 to 150,000 clones; the ten largest clones contain 0.8% to 1%. Note on this clone: Its matching antigen is unknown.

The source is a male donor in good health and CMV-seronegative. The V and J genes are TRBV7-9 and TRBJ1-2; TRBD1 matches at 7 bases. Sequenced input: PBMCs. The CDR3 reads CASNSGTVNYGYTF. CDR3 nucleotide sequence: TGTGCCAGCAACTCCGGGACAGTCAACTATGGCTACACCTTC. The whole variable domain, remainder taken from reference TRBV7-9 and TRBJ1-2, is DTGVSQNPRHKITKRGQNVTFRCDPISEHNRLYWYRQTLGQGPEFLTYFQNEAQLEKSRLLSDRFSAERPKGSFSTLEIQRTEQGDSAMYLCASNSGTVNYGYTFGSGTRLTVV.